A selection of T cell receptor beta chains follows, all from one sample in a study of blood T cells in healthy people across ages. TCRdb reprocessed the 5' RACE reads via MiXCR and lists one record per CDR3 protein. The sample yields approximately 1,700,000 distinct CDR3 sequences, about 39% seen once. The material sequenced was blood. These receptors all stem from a human donor in good health. CDR3s include the opening cysteine and the closing phenylalanine or tryptophan. The D gene is left open where the match is weak. Only part of the rows carry a size: once, few, many, or a class if the clone is expanded.

d_call j_call v_call clone_size cdr3_aa cdr3_nt
- TRBJ1-4 TRBV6-5 - CASSSPGRDNEKLFF TGTGCCAGCAGTTCGCCGGGACGGGATAATGAGAAACTGTTTTTT
- TRBJ2-7 TRBV6-2/TRBV6-3 - CASSYPNEWGLYEQYF TGTGCCAGCAGTTATCCTAATGAATGGGGACTCTACGAGCAGTACTTC
- TRBJ1-2 TRBV15 few CATSSPPWPTGLSTYGYTF TGTGCCACCAGCAGTCCTCCTTGGCCAACGGGTTTATCAACCTATGGCTACACCTTC
- TRBJ2-7 TRBV6-6 - CASGERSYNEQYF TGTGCCAGCGGTGAGAGATCCTACAATGAGCAGTACTTC
TRBD2 TRBJ2-3 TRBV4-2 few CASSQVGLAGDRDTQYF TGTGCCAGCAGCCAAGTTGGACTAGCGGGGGATCGGGATACGCAGTATTTT
- TRBJ2-4 TRBV7-2 - CASSLVAGAPKNIQYF TGTGCCAGCAGCTTAGTGGCGGGGGCCCCCAAAAACATTCAGTACTTC
- TRBJ1-5 TRBV20-1 - CSARDRVRGDQPQHF TGCAGTGCTAGAGATAGAGTCAGGGGTGATCAGCCCCAGCATTTT
- TRBJ2-5 TRBV7-2 - CASSIRRASQETQYF TGTGCCAGCAGCATACGGCGGGCTTCGCAAGAGACCCAGTACTTC
- TRBJ2-7 TRBV4-1 few CASSQVYTIYEQYF TGCGCCAGCAGCCAAGTGTACACAATCTACGAGCAGTACTTC
TRBD2 TRBJ2-4 TRBV20-1 - CSASPRTSGGREQYF TGCAGTGCTAGTCCTCGGACTAGCGGGGGCCGGGAGCAGTACTTC
- TRBJ1-1 TRBV13 - CASGEGGLAEAFF TGTGCCAGCGGAGAAGGGGGACTGGCCGAAGCTTTCTTT
- TRBJ1-2 TRBV20-1 - CSARSPPSGEGNYGYTF TGCAGTGCTAGGTCCCCCCCTTCGGGAGAGGGGAACTATGGCTACACCTTC
TRBD1 TRBJ2-7 TRBV7-9 - CASSSRDRIYEQYF TGTGCCAGCAGCTCCCGGGACAGGATCTACGAGCAGTACTTC
- TRBJ1-1 TRBV7-2 few CASSLDYWGSAFF TGTGCCAGCAGCTTAGACTATTGGGGGAGCGCTTTCTTT
- TRBJ1-1 TRBV4-3 - CASSQEYGPYTEAFF TGCGCCAGCAGCCAAGAGTATGGTCCTTACACTGAAGCTTTCTTT
- TRBJ1-2 TRBV6-5 - CASFRGVGGYTF TGTGCCAGCTTTCGGGGGGTGGGTGGCTACACCTTC
- TRBJ2-6 TRBV12-3/TRBV12-4 many CASSLGWSGANVLTF TGTGCCAGCAGCTTAGGTTGGTCAGGGGCCAACGTCCTGACTTTC
- TRBJ1-5 TRBV20-1 - CSAMVTNQPQHF TGCAGTGCTATGGTCACCAATCAGCCCCAGCATTTT
TRBD1 TRBJ2-3 TRBV7-8 - CASSTSGTEITDTQYF TGTGCCAGCAGCACATCCGGGACAGAAATCACAGATACGCAGTATTTT
- TRBJ2-7 TRBV12-3/TRBV12-4 - CASSERRAASYEQYF TGTGCCAGCAGTGAACGACGGGCGGCTTCCTACGAGCAGTACTTC
- TRBJ2-1 TRBV5-1 few CASSLQPGKDNEQFF TGCGCCAGCAGTTTGCAACCAGGGAAGGACAATGAGCAGTTCTTC
- TRBJ2-1 TRBV20-1 few CSARVYPSSYNEQFF TGCAGTGCTAGAGTCTACCCTAGCTCCTACAATGAGCAGTTCTTC
TRBD1 TRBJ1-5 TRBV9 few CASSPGTGGSNQPQHF TGTGCCAGCAGCCCCGGGACAGGGGGGAGCAATCAGCCCCAGCATTTT
- TRBJ2-7 TRBV5-6 few CASSLEQGYYEQYF TGTGCCAGCAGCTTGGAGCAGGGATACTACGAGCAGTACTTC